This TCR beta chain was captured in a study of T-cell reconstitution after alpha-beta-depleted transplantation in children. Study conclusions and caveats: A year post-transplant, T-cell counts and diversity derived mostly from newly produced T cells.

This clonotype occurred many times. Antigen unknown. The CDR3 extends over 16 amino acids. V lost 5 bases, J lost 5 bases, and 15 bases stayed unmatched. Germline V gene data show CDR1 as MNHEY and CDR2 as SMNVEV (reference sequence). Library preparation (for TCRbeta) was performed with unique molecular identifiers. TCRdb reprocessed the PCR reads with MiXCR, giving one entry per CDR3 protein. Among about 300,000 distinct CDR3 sequences listed, over 7% were seen once. The receptor's source is a female patient younger than 10 who had a stem cell transplant for Fanconi anemia, so the T cells may come from the graft donor. This chain links TRBV27 with TRBJ2-7; the match to TRBD2 covers 7 bases. Sample: peripheral blood, taken 360 days after TCRalphabeta/CD19-depleted stem cell transplant. The CDR3 here is CASSPNPIAGVHEQYF. The CDR3 DNA reads as TGTGCCAGCAGTCCAAACCCAATCGCGGGAGTACACGAGCAGTACTTC.